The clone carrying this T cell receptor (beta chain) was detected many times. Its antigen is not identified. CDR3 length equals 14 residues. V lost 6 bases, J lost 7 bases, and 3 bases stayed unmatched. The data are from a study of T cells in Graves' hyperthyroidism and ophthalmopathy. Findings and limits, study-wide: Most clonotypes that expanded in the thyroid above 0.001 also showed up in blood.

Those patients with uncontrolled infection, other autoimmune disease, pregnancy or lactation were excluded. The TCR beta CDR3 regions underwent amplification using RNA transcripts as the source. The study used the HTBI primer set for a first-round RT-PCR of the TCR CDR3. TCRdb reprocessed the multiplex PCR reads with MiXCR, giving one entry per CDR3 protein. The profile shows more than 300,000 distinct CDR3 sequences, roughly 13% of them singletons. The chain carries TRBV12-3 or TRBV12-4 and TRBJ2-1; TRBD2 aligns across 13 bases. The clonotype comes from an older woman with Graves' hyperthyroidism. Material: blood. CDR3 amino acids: CASSMTSGRNEQFF. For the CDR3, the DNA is TGTGCCAGCAGCATGACTAGCGGGAGGAATGAGCAGTTCTTC.